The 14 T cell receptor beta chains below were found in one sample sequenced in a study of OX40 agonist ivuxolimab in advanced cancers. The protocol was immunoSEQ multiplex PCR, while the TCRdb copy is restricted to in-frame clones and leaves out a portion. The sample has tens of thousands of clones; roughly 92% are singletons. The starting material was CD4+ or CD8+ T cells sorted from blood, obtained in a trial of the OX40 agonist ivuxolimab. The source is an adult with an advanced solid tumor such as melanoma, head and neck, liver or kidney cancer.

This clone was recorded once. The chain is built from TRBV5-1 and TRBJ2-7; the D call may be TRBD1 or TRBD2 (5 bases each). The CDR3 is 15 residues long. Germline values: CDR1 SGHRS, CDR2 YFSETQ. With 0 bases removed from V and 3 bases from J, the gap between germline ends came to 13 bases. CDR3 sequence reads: CASSLAEGNGYEQYF. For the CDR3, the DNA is TGCGCCAGCAGCTTGGCCGAGGGGAACGGCTACGAGCAGTACTTC.

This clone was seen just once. CDR3 sequence: CASSPGTSPGELFF. The CDR3 DNA is TGCGCCAGCAGTCCTGGGACTTCACCCGGGGAGCTGTTTTTT. V usage is TRBV10-2 and J usage is TRBJ2-2; possibly TRBD2 for D (6 bases). CDR3 length equals 14 residues. Trimming took off 5 bases at V and 6 bases at J, with 13 bases between the two ends. Germline V CDR1 and CDR2: WSHSY, SAAADI.

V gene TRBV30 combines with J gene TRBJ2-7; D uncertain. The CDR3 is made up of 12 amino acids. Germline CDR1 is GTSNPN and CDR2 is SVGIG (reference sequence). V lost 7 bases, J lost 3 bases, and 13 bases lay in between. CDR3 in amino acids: CALALTGYEQYF. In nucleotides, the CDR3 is TGTGCCTTGGCCCTAACGGGCTACGAGCAGTACTTC.

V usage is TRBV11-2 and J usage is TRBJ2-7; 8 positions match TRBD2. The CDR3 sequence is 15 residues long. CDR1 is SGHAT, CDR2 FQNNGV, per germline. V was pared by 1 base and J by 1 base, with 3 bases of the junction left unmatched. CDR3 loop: CASSLAIAGSYEQYF. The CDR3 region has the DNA TGTGCCAGCAGCTTAGCGATAGCGGGATCCTACGAGCAGTACTTC. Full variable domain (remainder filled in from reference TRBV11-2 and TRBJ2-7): EAGVAQSPRYKIIEKRQSVAFWCNPISGHATLYWYQQILGQGPKLLIQFQNNGVVDDSQLPKDRFSAERLKGVDSTLKIQPAKLEDSAVYLCASSLAIAGSYEQYFGPGTRLTVT.

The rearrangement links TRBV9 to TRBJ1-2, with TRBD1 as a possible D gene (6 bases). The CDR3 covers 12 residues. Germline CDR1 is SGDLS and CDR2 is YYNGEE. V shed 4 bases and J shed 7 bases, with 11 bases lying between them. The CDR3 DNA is TGTGCCAGCAGCCTGACAGGAGCTGGCTACACCTTC. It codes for CASSLTGAGYTF.

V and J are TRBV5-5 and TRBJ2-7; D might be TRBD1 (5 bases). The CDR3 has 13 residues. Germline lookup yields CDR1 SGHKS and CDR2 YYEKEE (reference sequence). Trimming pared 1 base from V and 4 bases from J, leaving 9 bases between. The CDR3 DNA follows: TGTGCCAGCAGCTTGAGTTCAGGGTACGAGCAGTACTTC. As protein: CASSLSSGYEQYF.

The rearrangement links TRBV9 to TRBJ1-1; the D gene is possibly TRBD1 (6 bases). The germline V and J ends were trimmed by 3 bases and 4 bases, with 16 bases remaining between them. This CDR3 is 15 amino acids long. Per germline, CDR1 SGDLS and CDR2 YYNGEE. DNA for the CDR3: TGTGCCAGCAGCGCGGTGGGGGGGCAAGGCACTGAAGCTTTCTTT. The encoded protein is CASSAVGGQGTEAFF.

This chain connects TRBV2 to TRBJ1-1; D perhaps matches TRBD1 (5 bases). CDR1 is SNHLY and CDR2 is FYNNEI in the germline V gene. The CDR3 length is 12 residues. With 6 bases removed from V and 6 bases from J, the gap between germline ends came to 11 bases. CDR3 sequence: CASRAGGAEAFF. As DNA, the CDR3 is TGTGCCAGCAGGGCCGGGGGGGCTGAAGCTTTCTTT.

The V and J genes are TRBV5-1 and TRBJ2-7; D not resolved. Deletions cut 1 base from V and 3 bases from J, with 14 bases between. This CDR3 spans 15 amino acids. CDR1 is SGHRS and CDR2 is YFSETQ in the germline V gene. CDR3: CASSLTFAENYEQYF. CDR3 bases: TGCGCCAGCAGCTTGACCTTCGCGGAAAACTACGAGCAGTACTTC.

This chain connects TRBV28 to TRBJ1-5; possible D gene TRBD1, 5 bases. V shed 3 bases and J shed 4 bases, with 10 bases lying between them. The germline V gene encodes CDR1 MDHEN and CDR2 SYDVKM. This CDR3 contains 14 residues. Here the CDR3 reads CASSFRDGNQPQHF. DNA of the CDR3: TGTGCCAGCAGTTTCAGGGATGGGAATCAGCCCCAGCATTTT.

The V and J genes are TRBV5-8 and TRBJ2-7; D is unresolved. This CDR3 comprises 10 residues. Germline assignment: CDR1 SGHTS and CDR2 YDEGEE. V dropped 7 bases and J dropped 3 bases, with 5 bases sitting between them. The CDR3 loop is CASQSYEQYF. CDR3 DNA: TGTGCCAGCCAGAGCTACGAGCAGTACTTC.

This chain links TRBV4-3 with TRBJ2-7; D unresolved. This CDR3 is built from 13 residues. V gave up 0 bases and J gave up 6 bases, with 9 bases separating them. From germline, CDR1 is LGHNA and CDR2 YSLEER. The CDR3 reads CASSQDLGPEQYF. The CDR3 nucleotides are TGCGCCAGCAGCCAAGATTTAGGGCCCGAGCAGTACTTC.

The CDR3 is CASSIVVGRETQYF. The CDR3 nucleotides read TGTGCCAGTAGTATAGTAGTAGGGAGGGAGACCCAGTACTTC. The chain links TRBV19 to TRBJ2-5; weak D call: TRBD2 (6 bases). The germline V gene encodes CDR1 LNHDA and CDR2 SQIVND (reference sequence). CDR3 size: 14 residues. The ends were cut back, 1 base at V and 5 bases at J, with 11 bases in the middle.

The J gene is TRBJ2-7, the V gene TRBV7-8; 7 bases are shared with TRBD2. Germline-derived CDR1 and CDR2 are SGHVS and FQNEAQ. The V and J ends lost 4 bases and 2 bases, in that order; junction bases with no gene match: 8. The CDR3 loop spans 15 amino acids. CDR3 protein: CASSSRGGATYEQYF. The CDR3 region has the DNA TGTGCCAGCAGCTCCCGGGGAGGGGCCACCTACGAGCAGTACTTC.